These 25 T cell receptor beta chains were sequenced from one sample in a study of T cell responses to AZD1222 COVID-19 vaccine. Sequencing used immunoSEQ multiplex PCR; TCRdb keeps in-frame clones, though not all of them. The sample includes about 140,000 clones, more than 85% of them seen just once. The specimen was peripheral blood, collected on day 0 of AZD1222 vaccination. The receptors originated from an adult in good health.

This clone was counted between two and nine times. The V gene is TRBV19, the J gene TRBJ1-2; D is unresolved. The V gene's germline CDR1 is LNHDA and CDR2 SQIVND (reference sequence). V was clipped by 6 bases and J by 4 bases, with 18 bases between them. This CDR3 spans 15 amino acids. CDR3 protein: CASRVQGRATYGYTF. The DNA for the CDR3 is TGTGCCAGTAGAGTACAAGGACGGGCGACCTATGGCTACACCTTC.

This chain joins TRBV4-2 and TRBJ2-1; 10 nucleotides align to TRBD2. Looked up from germline, CDR1 is LGHNA and CDR2 is YNFKEQ. The CDR3 runs 16 residues. V gave up 0 bases and J gave up 5 bases; unmatched junction bases: 4. CDR3 sequence: CASSQEWLAGDNEQFF. The CDR3 region has the DNA TGTGCCAGCAGCCAAGAATGGCTAGCGGGAGACAATGAGCAGTTCTTC.

The chain uses TRBV18 and TRBJ2-2; 8 bases agree with TRBD1. The CDR3 spans 16 residues. Germline V CDR1 and CDR2: KGHSH, LQKENI. J was trimmed by 3 bases and V by 4 bases; bases with no gene match: 7. The CDR3 loop reads CASSLSGGVDTGELFF. DNA for the CDR3: TGTGCCAGCTCACTCTCAGGGGGCGTGGACACCGGGGAGCTGTTTTTT.

The chain joins TRBV2 to TRBJ2-2; D remains ambiguous. V dropped 4 bases and J dropped 4 bases, with 10 bases sitting between them. Germline CDR1 reads SNHLY; CDR2 reads FYNNEI. The CDR3 consists of 14 residues. DNA for the CDR3: TGTGCCAGCAGTGCGGTAGGGCGCACCGGGGAGCTGTTTTTT. Its protein is CASSAVGRTGELFF.

The V gene is TRBV9, the J gene TRBJ2-6; 7 nucleotides agree with TRBD1. J lost 2 bases, V lost 5 bases, and 1 base had no gene match. The germline V gene encodes CDR1 SGDLS and CDR2 YYNGEE. The CDR3 loop spans 14 amino acids. The CDR3, as DNA: TGTGCCAGCAGGGGGACAGCTGGGGCCAACGTCCTGACTTTC. Translating gives CASRGTAGANVLTF.

This chain links TRBV3-1 (or the pseudogene TRBV3-2) with TRBJ1-2; D gene uncertain. Germline V gene sequence: CDR1 LGHDT, CDR2 YNNKEL (reference sequence). Trimming stripped 0 bases from V and 4 bases from J, with 15 bases between. There are 16 residues in the CDR3. CDR3 DNA sequence: TGTGCCAGCAGCCAAGAGATCCGCGTCAGCCCCTATGGCTACACCTTC. Translating it yields CASSQEIRVSPYGYTF.

As to this clone: One end of the junction is discordant with germline, which a read error may explain. This chain uses TRBV28 with TRBJ2-1; D remains unclear. Germline V gives CDR1 MDHEN, CDR2 SYDVKM. The CDR3 spans 12 residues. This chain's CDR3 is CASRAGPLLIVF. The CDR3 DNA reads TGTGCCAGCAGGGCCGGCCCCCTCCTTATAGTCTTC. Based on the CDR3 plus reference TRBV28 and TRBJ2-1, the full variable domain is DVKVTQSSRYLVKRTGEKVFLECVQDMDHENMFWYRQDPGLGLRLIYFSYDVKMKEKGDIPEGYSVSREKKERFSLILESASTNQTSMYLCASRAGPLLIVFGPGTRLTVL.

This clone was detected once. The rearrangement joins TRBV18 to TRBJ1-4; D perhaps matches TRBD1 (5 bases). This CDR3 has 13 amino acids. Germline V lookup: CDR1 KGHSH, CDR2 LQKENI. Trimming left V 6 bases short and J 3 bases short, with 8 bases between. CDR3 loop: CASSDTANEKLFF. In DNA, the CDR3 is TGTGCCAGCTCGGACACGGCTAATGAAAAACTGTTTTTT.

The chain is built from TRBV10-1 and TRBJ2-1, with 7 bases that match TRBD2. V trimming: 2 bases; J trimming: 4 bases; junction bases outside the gene matches: 5. The germline V gene has CDR1 WNHNN and CDR2 SYGVQD (reference sequence). The CDR3 spans 15 residues. CDR3 sequence: CASSEVRELYNEQFF. The CDR3 DNA reads TGCGCCAGCAGTGAGGTGCGGGAGCTTTACAATGAGCAGTTCTTC.

This chain connects TRBV5-6 to TRBJ1-4; 9 positions match TRBD1. The germline V gene encodes CDR1 SGHDT and CDR2 YYEEEE. V lost 4 bases, J lost 5 bases, and 12 bases stayed unmatched. The CDR3 runs to 17 residues. The CDR3 spells CASSPGQGGYKNEKLFF. In DNA, the CDR3 is TGTGCCAGCAGCCCGGGACAGGGAGGCTACAAGAATGAAAAACTGTTTTTT.

The V gene is TRBV3-1 (or the pseudogene TRBV3-2), the J gene TRBJ1-2, with D unclear. CDR1 is LGHDT, CDR2 YNNKEL, per germline (reference sequence). V was cut by 4 bases and J by 13 bases, with 16 bases left in between. The CDR3 totals 12 residues. CDR3 in DNA: TGTGCCAGCAGCCGAGCGAACTCGGTAGGCACCTTC. It encodes CASSRANSVGTF.

The chain has TRBV7-6 and TRBJ1-1; the match to TRBD1 covers 7 bases. V lost 5 bases, J lost 6 bases, and 9 bases stayed unmatched. Per germline, CDR1 SGHVS and CDR2 FNYEAQ. The CDR3 loop spans 14 amino acids. In DNA form, the CDR3 reads TGTGCCAGCAGCAAGACAGGGTTTGGCGCTGAAGCTTTCTTT. Translation gives CASSKTGFGAEAFF.

V and J are TRBV19 and TRBJ1-1; D remains unclear. Germline V lookup: CDR1 LNHDA, CDR2 SQIVND (reference sequence). The CDR3 sequence is 14 residues long. Trimming removed 4 bases from V and 1 base from J, with 10 bases in between. The CDR3 sequence: CASSRRPGNTEAFF. The CDR3 DNA reads as TGTGCCAGTAGTAGGCGTCCCGGGAACACTGAAGCTTTCTTT.

J is TRBJ1-6 and V is TRBV19; D unresolved. Germline values: CDR1 LNHDA, CDR2 SQIVND (reference sequence). The CDR3 covers 14 residues. Trimming took 5 bases from V and 8 from J, leaving 13 bases between them. In DNA form, the CDR3 reads TGTGCCAGTAGTCCCCGGGTAGTGGATTCACCCCTCCACTTT. It codes for CASSPRVVDSPLHF.

The genes are TRBV7-9 and TRBJ1-3; no firm D call. V was shortened by 1 base and J by 4 bases, with 8 bases between the two germline ends. In germline, CDR1 is SEHNR, CDR2 FQNEAQ (reference sequence). The CDR3 has 14 amino acids. CDR3 residues: CASSLDRSGNTIYF. The CDR3, as DNA: TGTGCCAGCAGCTTAGATCGCTCAGGAAACACCATATATTTT.

This chain joins TRBV11-2 and TRBJ1-2; 9 bases align to TRBD1. CDR1 and CDR2 (germline): SGHAT, FQNNGV. This CDR3 region has 13 residues. The V gene end was trimmed by 5 bases and the J gene end by 8 bases; junction bases not matched to a gene: 6. In DNA form, the CDR3 reads TGTGCCAGCAGCAGTACAGGGGGCGTGGGCTACACCTTC. The encoded protein is CASSSTGGVGYTF.

The rearrangement links TRBV2 to TRBJ1-1; 10 positions agree with TRBD1. Per germline, CDR1 SNHLY and CDR2 FYNNEI. This CDR3 spans 16 amino acids. Trimming at V came to 6 bases and at J to 1 base, leaving 8 bases not matched to a gene. The CDR3 spells CASSPDRGQGNTEAFF. The CDR3, as DNA: TGTGCCAGCAGCCCCGACAGGGGGCAGGGGAACACTGAAGCTTTCTTT.

The chain employs TRBV5-4 and TRBJ1-6; tentative D call: TRBD1 (6 bases). The V and J ends lost 5 bases and 4 bases respectively, with 10 bases between them. There are 14 residues in the CDR3. Germline V gene lookup returns CDR1 SGHNT and CDR2 YYREEE (reference sequence). CDR3 nucleotides: TGTGCCAGCAGTCAACAGGGATATAATTCACCCCTCCACTTT. Translated: CASSQQGYNSPLHF.

The chain employs TRBV11-2 and TRBJ2-1; D gene ambiguous. Trimming took off 0 bases at V and 8 bases at J, with 17 bases between the two ends. This CDR3 spans 16 amino acids. Germline assignment: CDR1 SGHAT and CDR2 FQNNGV. For the CDR3, the DNA is TGTGCCAGCAGCTTAGATATGGTGCAAGCAGGACATGAGCAGTTCTTC. It yields the protein CASSLDMVQAGHEQFF.

The J gene is TRBJ2-1, the V gene TRBV11-2, with D perhaps TRBD1 or TRBD2 (5 bases each). The germline gives CDR1 SGHAT, CDR2 FQNNGV. Trimming stripped 1 base from V and 8 bases from J, with 15 bases between. This CDR3 is built from 15 residues. CDR3 residues: CASSLAGRALDEQFF. The DNA of the CDR3 is TGTGCCAGCAGCTTAGCGGGACGCGCCTTGGATGAGCAGTTCTTC.

The chain combines TRBV10-2 with TRBJ2-7; TRBD1 agrees at 8 bases. This CDR3 spans 17 amino acids. The V segment lost 0 bases and the J segment 3 bases; nucleotides outside the gene matches: 10. In germline, CDR1 is WSHSY, CDR2 SAAADI. CDR3 bases: TGCGCCAGCAGTGAGTCTTCAGGGGGCGCGTTGCACTACGAGCAGTACTTC. Translation: CASSESSGGALHYEQYF.

This rearrangement joins TRBV30 to TRBJ2-2, with D perhaps assigned TRBD1 or TRBD2 (5 bases each). Per the germline V gene, CDR1 is GTSNPN and CDR2 is SVGIG (reference sequence). This CDR3 contains 14 residues. V gave up 0 bases and J gave up 5 bases, with 10 bases separating them. The CDR3 sequence is CAWSVGVDTGELFF. The CDR3 DNA is TGTGCCTGGAGTGTGGGGGTGGATACCGGGGAGCTGTTTTTT.

This clone has a single count. The rearrangement links TRBV6-5 to TRBJ1-5; no firm D call. Germline V gene lookup returns CDR1 MNHEY and CDR2 SVGAGI. Trimming removed 6 bases at V and 2 bases at J, with 14 bases between. The CDR3 is 15 residues long. The CDR3 is CASRPLAVGNQPQHF. CDR3 DNA: TGTGCCAGCAGACCCCTGGCAGTGGGCAATCAGCCCCAGCATTTT.

The rearrangement uses TRBV12-2 and TRBJ1-3. TRBV12-2 counts as a pseudogene. This CDR3 region has 16 residues. CDR3 loop: CASRYRRDREGNTIYF. The DNA of the CDR3 is TGTGCAAGTCGCTATCGCCGGGATCGCGAAGGAAACACCATATATTTT.

The chain employs TRBV2 and TRBJ2-7; 8 bases are a match to TRBD1. CDR3 length: 14 amino acids. Trimming cost V 7 bases and J 6 bases; bases outside gene matches: 11. CDR1 SNHLY and CDR2 FYNNEI come from the germline V gene. The CDR3 DNA reads TGTGCCAGCACATTAGACAGGGGTTCTCGCGAGCAGTACTTC. Translating it yields CASTLDRGSREQYF. The entire variable domain, with the rest obtained from reference TRBV2 and TRBJ2-7, is as follows: EPEVTQTPSHQVTQMGQEVILRCVPISNHLYFYWYRQILGQKVEFLVSFYNNEISEKSEIFDDQFSVERPDGSNFTLKIRSTKLEDSAMYFCASTLDRGSREQYFGPGTRLTVT.